This entry is about one T cell receptor (beta chain). Its antigen is as yet unknown. The sample comes from a study of cytomegalovirus exposure and HLA in healthy donors. Broader study findings: There were reportedly fewer N-insertions in an Asian-associated ancestry cluster than the roughly 700-donor mean, in a later analysis. Later analysis found that TCR beta chains associated with HLA were more clonally expanded than other, equally common chains. In all likelihood, a cluster of highly shared sequence variants was a sequencing artifact.

It was with 60 Vbeta and 13 Jbeta primers that the PCR ran. This table comes from immunoSEQ multiplex PCR, and its TCRdb copy is limited to in-frame clones, with some not included. In total, the table holds 150,000 or so clones. Germline CDR1 SGHVS, CDR2 FQNEAQ. The CDR3 runs to 15 residues. V shed 2 bases and J shed 5 bases, with 15 bases lying between them. The sequence was collected from a man aged 18 to 29 in good health and CMV-seronegative. Material for sequencing was PBMCs. The chain links TRBV7-8 to TRBJ2-5; D gene ambiguous. The CDR3 region has the DNA TGTGCCAGCAGCTTACTGCGAGCCATGCGGGAGACCCAGTACTTC. Its translation is CASSLLRAMRETQYF. Together with reference TRBV7-8 and TRBJ2-5, the CDR3 gives the full variable domain: GAGVSQSPRYKVAKRGQDVALRCDPISGHVSLFWYQQALGQGPEFLTYFQNEAQLDKSGLPSDRFFAERPEGSVSTLKIQRTQQEDSAVYLCASSLLRAMRETQYFGPGTRLLVL.